These T cell receptor beta chains were read from a single sample in a study of shared clonotypes between healthy human individuals. TCRdb's copy holds only in-frame clones and misses some; the assay was immunoSEQ multiplex PCR. Counted here are some 2 million clones, about 95% occurring once; the ten biggest clones make up approximately 0.13%. Sequenced sample: naive CD4+ T cells sorted from blood. Receptor source: a man aged 18 to 30 in good health. Each CDR3 is given with its conserved first and last residue. D genes are given only for firm matches. Rows give clone size only sometimes, using once, few, many, or a class for an expanded clone.

j_call clone_size v_call d_call cdr3_aa cdr3_nt
TRBJ2-7 - TRBV9 - CASSVWQGSEQYF TGTGCCAGCAGCGTCTGGCAGGGTTCCGAGCAGTACTTC
TRBJ2-2 - TRBV2 - CASEQENTGELFF TGTGCCAGCGAGCAGGAGAACACCGGGGAGCTGTTTTTT
TRBJ2-7 - TRBV4-1 TRBD1 CASSRQGEPNEQYF TGCGCCAGCAGTCGACAGGGGGAACCCAACGAGCAGTACTTC
TRBJ2-7 - TRBV11-3 - CASSLRAQGSYEQYF TGTGCCAGCAGCTTACGGGCCCAAGGGAGTTACGAGCAGTACTTC
TRBJ2-7 - TRBV11-2 - CASSHVGQSTTYEQYF TGTGCCAGCAGCCACGTGGGGCAGAGTACCACCTACGAGCAGTACTTC
TRBJ2-7 - TRBV11-2 - CASSLVSGTLYEQYF TGTGCCAGCAGCTTAGTCTCCGGGACTCTGTACGAGCAGTACTTC
TRBJ2-5 - TRBV7-2 TRBD2 CASSLLGLAGQETQYF TGTGCCAGCAGCTTATTGGGACTAGCGGGACAAGAGACCCAGTACTTC
TRBJ2-7 - TRBV10-3 TRBD1 CAISDPTGGRYEQYF TGTGCCATCAGTGACCCGACAGGGGGTCGTTACGAGCAGTACTTC
TRBJ1-2 - TRBV5-1 - CASSPTGADNYGYTF TGCGCCAGCAGCCCTACAGGCGCCGATAACTATGGCTACACCTTC
TRBJ2-7 - TRBV19 TRBD1 CASSIKAGGIYEQYF TGTGCCAGTAGTATTAAGGCAGGGGGTATCTACGAGCAGTACTTC
TRBJ2-7 - TRBV10-3 TRBD2 CAISDFTSGSSYEQYF TGTGCCATCAGTGATTTTACTAGCGGGAGTTCCTACGAGCAGTACTTC
TRBJ1-2 - TRBV10-3 TRBD1 CAISERSQGVDGYTF TGTGCCATCAGTGAGCGATCACAGGGGGTGGATGGCTACACCTTC
TRBJ1-2 few TRBV6-6 TRBD1 CASSDRDRASGHTF TGTGCCAGCAGTGACCGAGACAGGGCCAGCGGTCACACCTTC
TRBJ2-5 - TRBV1 - CTSSTSGRRQETQYF TGCACCAGCAGTACTAGCGGGAGACGGCAAGAGACCCAGTACTTC
TRBJ1-1 - TRBV5-6 - CASSLESGMGTEAFF TGTGCCAGCAGCTTGGAGTCCGGGATGGGAACTGAAGCTTTCTTT
TRBJ2-3 - TRBV25-1 - CASSEYSTLDTQYF TGTGCCAGCAGTGAATATTCTACACTGGATACGCAGTATTTT
TRBJ2-7 - TRBV5-1 - CASSSAGAVYEQYF TGCGCCAGCAGCTCCGCGGGGGCGGTCTACGAGCAGTACTTC
TRBJ1-5 - TRBV6-1 TRBD1 CATISGQYNQPQHF TGTGCCACGATTTCGGGACAGTACAATCAGCCCCAGCATTTT
TRBJ2-7 - TRBV9 TRBD2 CASSETSGNYEQYF TGTGCCAGCAGCGAGACTAGCGGGAACTACGAGCAGTACTTC
TRBJ2-7 - TRBV5-6 - CASTRPGVPYEQYF TGTGCCAGCACGAGGCCGGGAGTACCCTACGAGCAGTACTTC
TRBJ1-2 once TRBV7-9 - CASSLGGATNYGYTF TGTGCCAGCAGCTTAGGAGGGGCCACTAACTATGGCTACACCTTC
TRBJ2-3 - TRBV7-9 - CASSLAGSDTQYF TGTGCCAGCAGCTTAGCGGGTTCAGATACGCAGTATTTT
TRBJ1-2 - TRBV19 TRBD1 CASSAGTAIPYYGYTF TGTGCCAGCTCGGCCGGGACAGCGATACCTTACTATGGCTACACCTTC
TRBJ1-3 once TRBV19 - CASRRETGGSNTIYF TGTGCCAGTAGAAGGGAGACAGGCGGTTCCAACACCATATATTTT